This T cell receptor (beta chain) was found in a study of T cells of healthy individuals. This clonotype turned up a few times. In TCRdb, the 5' RACE reads were re-called with MiXCR into one record per CDR3 protein. The sample yields about 53,000 distinct CDR3 sequences, about 15% seen once. The clonotype was recovered from a human donor in good health.

CDR3 residues: CASSFSQGSEAFF. For the CDR3, the DNA is TGTGCCAGCAGCTTCTCACAGGGGTCTGAAGCTTTCTTT. The rearrangement joins TRBV7-3 to TRBJ1-1; TRBD1 matches 7 bases. Germline V CDR1 and CDR2: SGHTA, FQGTGA. V lost 3 bases and J lost 6; bases outside the gene matches: 4. The CDR3 is 13 residues long.